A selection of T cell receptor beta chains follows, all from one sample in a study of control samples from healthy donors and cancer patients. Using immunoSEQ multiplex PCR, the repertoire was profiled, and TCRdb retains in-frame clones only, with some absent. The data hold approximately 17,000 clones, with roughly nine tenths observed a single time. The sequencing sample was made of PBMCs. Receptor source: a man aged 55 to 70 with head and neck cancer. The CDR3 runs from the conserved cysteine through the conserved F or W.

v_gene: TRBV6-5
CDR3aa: CASRDGGGRGNTIYF

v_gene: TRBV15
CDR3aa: CATSRELDRVNEQFF

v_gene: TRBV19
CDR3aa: CASSGFAYGYTF

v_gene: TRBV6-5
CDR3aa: CASSTGVVGKNIQYF

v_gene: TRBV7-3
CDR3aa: CASSSPPQGTQYF

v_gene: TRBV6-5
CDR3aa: CASSYGGYSNQPQHF

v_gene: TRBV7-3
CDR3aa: CASSPSGTDTQYF

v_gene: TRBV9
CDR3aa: CASSADRGPRETQYF

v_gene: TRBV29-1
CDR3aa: CSVDRGGGEAFF

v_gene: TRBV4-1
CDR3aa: CASSIKDWDRGHEQFF

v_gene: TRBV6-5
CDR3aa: CASRGGGLGNTEAFF

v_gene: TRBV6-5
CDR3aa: CASSGLAITDTQYF

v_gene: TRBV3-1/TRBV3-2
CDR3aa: CASSPERQGEPQHF

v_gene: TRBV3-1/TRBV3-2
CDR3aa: CASSQGGSGGSLHF

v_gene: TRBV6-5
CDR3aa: CASSYSAYEQYF

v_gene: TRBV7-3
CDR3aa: CASSETSGASRPLFF